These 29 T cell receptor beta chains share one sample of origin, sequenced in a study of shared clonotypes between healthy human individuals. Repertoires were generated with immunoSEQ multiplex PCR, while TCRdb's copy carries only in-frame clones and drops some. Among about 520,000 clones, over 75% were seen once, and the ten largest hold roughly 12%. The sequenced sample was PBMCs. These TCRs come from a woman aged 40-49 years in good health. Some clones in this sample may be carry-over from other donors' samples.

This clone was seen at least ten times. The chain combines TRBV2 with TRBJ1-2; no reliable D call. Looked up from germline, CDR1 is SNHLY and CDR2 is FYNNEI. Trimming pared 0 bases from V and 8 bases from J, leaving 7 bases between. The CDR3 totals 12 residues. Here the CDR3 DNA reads TGTGCCAGCAGTGAAGCGGCTTTGGGCTACACCTTC. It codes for CASSEAALGYTF.

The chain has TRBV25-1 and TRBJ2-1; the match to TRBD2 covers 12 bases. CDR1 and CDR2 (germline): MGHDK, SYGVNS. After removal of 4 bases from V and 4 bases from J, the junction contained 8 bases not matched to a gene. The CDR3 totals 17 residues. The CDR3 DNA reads TGTGCCAGCAGTGTCCGACGGACTAGCGGGACGTACAATGAGCAGTTCTTC. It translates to CASSVRRTSGTYNEQFF.

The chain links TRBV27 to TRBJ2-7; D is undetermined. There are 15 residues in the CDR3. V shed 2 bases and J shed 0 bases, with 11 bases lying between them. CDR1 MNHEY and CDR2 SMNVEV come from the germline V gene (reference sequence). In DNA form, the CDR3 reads TGTGCCAGCAGTTTACGGTGGCCCCCCTCCTACGAGCAGTACTTC. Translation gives CASSLRWPPSYEQYF.

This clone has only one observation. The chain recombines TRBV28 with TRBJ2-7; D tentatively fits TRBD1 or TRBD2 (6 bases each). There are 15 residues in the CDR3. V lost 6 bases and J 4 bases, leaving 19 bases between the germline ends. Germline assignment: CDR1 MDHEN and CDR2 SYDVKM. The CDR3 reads CASSPSARGRYEQYF. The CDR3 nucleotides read TGTGCCAGCAGCCCCTCGGCTAGGGGGAGGTACGAGCAGTACTTC.

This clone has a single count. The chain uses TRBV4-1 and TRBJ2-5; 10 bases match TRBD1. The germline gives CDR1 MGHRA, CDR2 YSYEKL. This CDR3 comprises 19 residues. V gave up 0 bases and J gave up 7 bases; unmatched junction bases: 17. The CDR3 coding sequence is TGCGCCAGCAGCCAAGAAGCTACCCGAACCTGGGACAGGGGAGGGACCCAGTACTTC. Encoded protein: CASSQEATRTWDRGGTQYF.

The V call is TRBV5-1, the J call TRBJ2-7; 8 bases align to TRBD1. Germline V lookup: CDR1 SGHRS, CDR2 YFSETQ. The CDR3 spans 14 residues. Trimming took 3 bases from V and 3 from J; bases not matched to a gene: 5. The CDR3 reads CASSSTGDLYEQYF. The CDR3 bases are TGCGCCAGCAGCTCGACAGGGGACCTCTACGAGCAGTACTTC.

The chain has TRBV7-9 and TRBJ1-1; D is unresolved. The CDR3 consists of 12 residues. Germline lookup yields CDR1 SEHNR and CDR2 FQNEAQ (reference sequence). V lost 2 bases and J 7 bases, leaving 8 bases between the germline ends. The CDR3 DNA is TGTGCCAGCAGCTTATTTGGGATTGAAGCTTTCTTT. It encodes CASSLFGIEAFF.

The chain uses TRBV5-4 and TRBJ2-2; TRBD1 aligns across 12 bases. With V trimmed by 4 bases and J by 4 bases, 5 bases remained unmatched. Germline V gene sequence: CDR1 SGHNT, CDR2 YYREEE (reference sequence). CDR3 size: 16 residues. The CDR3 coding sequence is TGTGCCAGCAGCCCGGGACAGGGGGCGACCACCGGGGAGCTGTTTTTT. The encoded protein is CASSPGQGATTGELFF.

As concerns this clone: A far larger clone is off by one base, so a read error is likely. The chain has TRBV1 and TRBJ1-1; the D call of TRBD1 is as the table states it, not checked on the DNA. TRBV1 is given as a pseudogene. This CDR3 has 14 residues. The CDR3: CTSSQGTGGTEAFF. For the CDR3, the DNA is TGCACCAGCAGCCAAGGTACAGGGGGCACTGAAGCTTTCTTT.

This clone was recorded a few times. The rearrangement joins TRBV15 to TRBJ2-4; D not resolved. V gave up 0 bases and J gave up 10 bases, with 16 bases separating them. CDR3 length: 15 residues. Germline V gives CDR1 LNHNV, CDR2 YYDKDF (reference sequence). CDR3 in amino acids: CATSREPTGWQIQYF. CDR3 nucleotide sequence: TGTGCCACCAGCAGAGAACCCACCGGGTGGCAGATTCAGTACTTC.

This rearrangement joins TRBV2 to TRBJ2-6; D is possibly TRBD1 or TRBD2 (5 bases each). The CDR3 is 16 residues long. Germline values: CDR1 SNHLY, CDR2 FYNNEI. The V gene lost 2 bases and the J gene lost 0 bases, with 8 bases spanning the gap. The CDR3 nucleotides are TGTGCCAGCAGTGAATTGGGACGCTCTGGGGCCAACGTCCTGACTTTC. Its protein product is CASSELGRSGANVLTF. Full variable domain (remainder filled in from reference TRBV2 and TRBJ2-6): EPEVTQTPSHQVTQMGQEVILRCVPISNHLYFYWYRQILGQKVEFLVSFYNNEISEKSEIFDDQFSVERPDGSNFTLKIRSTKLEDSAMYFCASSELGRSGANVLTFGAGSRLTVL.

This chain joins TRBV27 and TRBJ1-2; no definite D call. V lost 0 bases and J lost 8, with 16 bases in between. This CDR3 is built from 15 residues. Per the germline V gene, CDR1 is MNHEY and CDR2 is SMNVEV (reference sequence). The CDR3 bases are TGTGCCAGCAGTTTATCGTTGGGTCCGGCCGGCGGCTACACCTTC. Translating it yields CASSLSLGPAGGYTF.

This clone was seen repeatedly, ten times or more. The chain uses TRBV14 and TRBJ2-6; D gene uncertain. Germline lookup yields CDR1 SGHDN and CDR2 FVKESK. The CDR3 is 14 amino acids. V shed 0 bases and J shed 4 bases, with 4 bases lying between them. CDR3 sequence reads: CASSQEWGANVLTF. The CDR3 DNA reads TGTGCCAGCAGCCAAGAATGGGGGGCCAACGTCCTGACTTTC.

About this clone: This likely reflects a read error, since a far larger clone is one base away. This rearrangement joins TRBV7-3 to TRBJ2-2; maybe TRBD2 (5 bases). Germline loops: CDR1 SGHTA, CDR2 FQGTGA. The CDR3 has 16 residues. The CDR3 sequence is CAGSQRASRNTGELFF. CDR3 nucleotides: TGTGCCGGCAGCCAGAGGGCTAGCCGGAACACCGGGGAGCTGTTTTTT. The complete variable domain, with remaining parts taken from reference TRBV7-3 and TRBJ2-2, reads GAGVSQTPSNKVTEKGKYVELRCDPISGHTALYWYRQSLGQGPEFLIYFQGTGAADDSGLPNDRFFAVRPEGSVSTLKIQRTERGDSAVYLCAGSQRASRNTGELFFGEGSRLTVL.

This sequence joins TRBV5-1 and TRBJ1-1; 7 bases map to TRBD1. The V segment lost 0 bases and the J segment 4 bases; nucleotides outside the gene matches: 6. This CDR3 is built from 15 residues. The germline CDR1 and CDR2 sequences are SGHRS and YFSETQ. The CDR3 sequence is CASSLEGALGTEAFF. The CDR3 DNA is TGCGCCAGCAGCTTGGAGGGGGCACTGGGCACTGAAGCTTTCTTT.

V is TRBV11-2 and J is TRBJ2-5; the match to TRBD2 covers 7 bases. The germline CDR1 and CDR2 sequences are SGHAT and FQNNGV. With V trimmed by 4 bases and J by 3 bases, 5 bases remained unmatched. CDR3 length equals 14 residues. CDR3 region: CASSSAGVEETQYF. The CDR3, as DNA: TGTGCCAGCAGCTCGGCGGGAGTGGAAGAGACCCAGTACTTC.

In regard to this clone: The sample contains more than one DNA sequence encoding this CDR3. The CDR3 DNA reads as TGTGCCAGCTCACCGACAGGGGGTAATCAGCCCCAGCATTTT. The encoded protein is CASSPTGGNQPQHF. The rearrangement links TRBV18 to TRBJ1-5; 9 bases are a match to TRBD1. The ends lost 3 bases at V and 4 bases at J; junction bases unmatched: 1. The CDR3 loop spans 14 amino acids. The V gene's germline CDR1 is KGHSH and CDR2 LQKENI.

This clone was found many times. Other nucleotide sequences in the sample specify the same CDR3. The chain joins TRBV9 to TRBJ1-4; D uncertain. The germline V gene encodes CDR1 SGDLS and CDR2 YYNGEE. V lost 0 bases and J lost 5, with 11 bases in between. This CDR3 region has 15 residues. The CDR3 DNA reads TGTGCCAGCAGCGTAGGTGGCAGAAGAAATGAAAAACTGTTTTTT. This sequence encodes CASSVGGRRNEKLFF.

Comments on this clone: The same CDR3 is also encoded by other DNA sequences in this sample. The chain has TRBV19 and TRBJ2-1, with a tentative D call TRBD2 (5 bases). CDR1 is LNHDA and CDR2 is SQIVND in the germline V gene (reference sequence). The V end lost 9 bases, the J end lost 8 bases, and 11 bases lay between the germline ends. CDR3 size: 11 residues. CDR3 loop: CASDRGYEQFF. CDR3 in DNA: TGTGCCAGCGATCGAGGGTATGAGCAGTTCTTC.

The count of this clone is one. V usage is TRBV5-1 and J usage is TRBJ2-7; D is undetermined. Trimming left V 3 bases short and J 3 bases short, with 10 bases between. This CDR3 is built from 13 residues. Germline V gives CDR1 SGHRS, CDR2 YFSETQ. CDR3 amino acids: CASSSAPGYEQYF. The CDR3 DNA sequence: TGCGCCAGCAGCTCGGCTCCGGGCTACGAGCAGTACTTC. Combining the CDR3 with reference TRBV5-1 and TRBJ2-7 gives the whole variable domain KAGVTQTPRYLIKTRGQQVTLSCSPISGHRSVSWYQQTPGQGLQFLFEYFSETQRNKGNFPGRFSGRQFSNSRSEMNVSTLELGDSALYLCASSSAPGYEQYFGPGTRLTVT.

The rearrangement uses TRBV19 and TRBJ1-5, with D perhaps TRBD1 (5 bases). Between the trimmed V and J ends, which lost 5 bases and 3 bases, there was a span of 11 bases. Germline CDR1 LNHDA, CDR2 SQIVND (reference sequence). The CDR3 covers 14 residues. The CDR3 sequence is CASSRQGNNQPQHF. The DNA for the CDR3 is TGTGCCAGTAGTCGGCAGGGTAACAATCAGCCCCAGCATTTT.

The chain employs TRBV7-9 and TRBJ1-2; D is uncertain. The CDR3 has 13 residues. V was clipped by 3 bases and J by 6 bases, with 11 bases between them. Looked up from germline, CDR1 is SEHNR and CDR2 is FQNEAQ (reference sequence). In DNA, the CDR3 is TGTGCCAGCAGCTTCCGGGAGCTCCATGGCTACACCTTC. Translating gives CASSFRELHGYTF. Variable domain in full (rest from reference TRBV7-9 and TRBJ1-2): DTGVSQNPRHKITKRGQNVTFRCDPISEHNRLYWYRQTLGQGPEFLTYFQNEAQLEKSRLLSDRFSAERPKGSFSTLEIQRTEQGDSAMYLCASSFRELHGYTFGSGTRLTVV.

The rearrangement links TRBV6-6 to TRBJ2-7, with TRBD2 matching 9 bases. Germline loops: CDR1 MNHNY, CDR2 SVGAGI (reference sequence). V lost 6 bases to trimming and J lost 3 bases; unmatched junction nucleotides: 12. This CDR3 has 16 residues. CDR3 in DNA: TGTGCCAGCAGCCCCAGACTAGCGGATACAGGCTACGAGCAGTACTTC. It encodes CASSPRLADTGYEQYF.

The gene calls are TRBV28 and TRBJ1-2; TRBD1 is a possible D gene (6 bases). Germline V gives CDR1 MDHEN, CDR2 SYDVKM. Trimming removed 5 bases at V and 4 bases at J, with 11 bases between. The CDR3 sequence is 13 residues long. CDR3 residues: CASSRGATYGYTF. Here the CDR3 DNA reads TGTGCCAGCAGTCGGGGGGCAACCTATGGCTACACCTTC.

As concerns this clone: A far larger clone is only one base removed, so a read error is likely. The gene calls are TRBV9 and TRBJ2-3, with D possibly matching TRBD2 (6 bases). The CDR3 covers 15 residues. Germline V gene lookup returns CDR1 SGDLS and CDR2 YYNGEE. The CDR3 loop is CASSVVAGITDTRYF. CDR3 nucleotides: TGTGCCAGCAGCGTAGTTGCGGGAATAACAGATACGCGGTATTTT.

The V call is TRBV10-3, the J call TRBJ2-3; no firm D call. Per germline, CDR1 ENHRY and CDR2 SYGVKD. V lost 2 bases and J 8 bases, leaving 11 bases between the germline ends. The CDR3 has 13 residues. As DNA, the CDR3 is TGTGCCATCAGTGAGCCCGGGCCGGGTACGCAGTATTTT. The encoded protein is CAISEPGPGTQYF.

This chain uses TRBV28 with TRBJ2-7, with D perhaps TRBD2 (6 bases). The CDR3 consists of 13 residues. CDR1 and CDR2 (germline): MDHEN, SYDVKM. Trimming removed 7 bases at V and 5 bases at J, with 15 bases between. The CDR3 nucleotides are TGTGCCAGCACGGCGACTAGTACCCACGAGCAGTACTTC. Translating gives CASTATSTHEQYF. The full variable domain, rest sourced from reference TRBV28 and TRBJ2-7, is DVKVTQSSRYLVKRTGEKVFLECVQDMDHENMFWYRQDPGLGLRLIYFSYDVKMKEKGDIPEGYSVSREKKERFSLILESASTNQTSMYLCASTATSTHEQYFGPGTRLTVT.

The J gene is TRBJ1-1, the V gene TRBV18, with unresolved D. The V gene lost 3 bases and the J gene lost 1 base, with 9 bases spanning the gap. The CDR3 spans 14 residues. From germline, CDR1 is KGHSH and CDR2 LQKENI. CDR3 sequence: CASSPGVENTEAFF. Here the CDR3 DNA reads TGTGCCAGCTCACCCGGAGTGGAGAACACTGAAGCTTTCTTT.

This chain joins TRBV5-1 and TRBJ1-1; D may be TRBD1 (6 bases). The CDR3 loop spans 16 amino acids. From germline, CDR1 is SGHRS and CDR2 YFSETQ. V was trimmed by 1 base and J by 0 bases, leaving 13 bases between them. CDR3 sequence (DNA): TGCGCCAGCAGCTTGCTAAGCGGACAGTTGAACACTGAAGCTTTCTTT. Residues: CASSLLSGQLNTEAFF.